This is a list of T cell receptor beta chains from one sample in a study of cytomegalovirus exposure and HLA in healthy donors. Only in-frame clones appear in the TCRdb table, and some are missing; sequencing was by immunoSEQ multiplex PCR. The sample carries roughly 300,000 clones, more than 80% recorded once. Input material: PBMCs. The receptors come from a middle-aged man in good health and CMV-seropositive. CDR3s include the opening cysteine and the closing phenylalanine or tryptophan. A D gene is named only where the DNA matches it firmly. Size tells how often a clone was seen (once, few, many) or the class of an expanded clone, and some rows leave it out.

NA | NA | TRBJ2-7 | TRBV5-1 | CASSWGGGNYEQYF | TGCGCCAGCAGCTGGGGAGGGGGGAACTACGAGCAGTACTTC
NA | NA | TRBJ2-2 | TRBV6-5 | CATWRATGELFF | TGTGCCACCTGGCGGGCAACCGGGGAGCTGTTTTTT
TRBD2 | NA | TRBJ2-1 | TRBV4-2 | CASSQPGLAGELNEQFF | TGTGCCAGCAGCCAACCGGGACTAGCGGGAGAGTTAAATGAGCAGTTCTTC
TRBD2 | NA | TRBJ2-7 | TRBV28 | CASSLRLGGLGEQYF | TGTGCCAGCAGTTTGAGGCTGGGGGGGTTGGGCGAGCAGTACTTC
TRBD2 | once | TRBJ2-3 | TRBV4-1 | CASSRRLAGGEGGTDTQYF | TGCGCCAGCAGCCGTAGACTAGCGGGAGGGGAGGGGGGCACAGATACGCAGTATTTT
TRBD1 | NA | TRBJ1-1 | TRBV19 | CASSMGAQGTEAFF | TGTGCCAGTAGTATGGGGGCACAGGGGACTGAAGCTTTCTTT
NA | NA | TRBJ1-1 | TRBV30 | CAWSRQDLNTEAFF | TGTGCCTGGAGTAGGCAGGACTTGAACACTGAAGCTTTCTTT
TRBD1 | NA | TRBJ2-3 | TRBV10-3 | CAISDGTGVADTQYF | TGTGCCATCAGTGACGGGACAGGGGTTGCAGATACGCAGTATTTT
NA | NA | TRBJ2-5 | TRBV7-2 | CASSRRTRETQYF | TGTGCCAGCAGCCGCCGAACCAGAGAGACCCAGTACTTC
NA | NA | TRBJ2-7 | TRBV18 | CASSPRDKYPYEQYF | TGTGCCAGCTCACCACGAGACAAGTATCCCTACGAGCAGTACTTC
TRBD1 | once | TRBJ2-1 | TRBV29-1 | CSVEDRGRGLYNEQFF | TGCAGCGTTGAAGATCGAGGCAGGGGGCTCTACAATGAGCAGTTCTTC
NA | NA | TRBJ2-7 | TRBV19 | CASSPAGFYEQYF | TGTGCCAGTAGCCCCGCGGGGTTCTACGAGCAGTACTTC
NA | NA | TRBJ1-4 | TRBV28 | CASSPGSLLNEKLFF | TGTGCCAGCAGTCCCGGGAGTCTCCTTAATGAAAAACTGTTTTTT
TRBD2 | NA | TRBJ2-7 | TRBV27 | CASSLLAGNYEQYF | TGTGCCAGCAGTTTACTAGCGGGAAACTACGAGCAGTACTTC
NA | NA | TRBJ1-1 | TRBV10-1 | CASSQPPPYRNTEAFF | TGCGCCAGCAGTCAACCCCCCCCCTACCGGAACACTGAAGCTTTCTTT
TRBD1 | few | TRBJ1-1 | TRBV29-1 | CSLRQGAEAFF | TGCAGCCTTCGACAGGGGGCTGAAGCTTTCTTT
TRBD2 | NA | TRBJ2-1 | TRBV28 | CASSPSLAGSYNEQFF | TGTGCCAGCAGTCCGTCTCTAGCGGGATCTTACAATGAGCAGTTCTTC
TRBD2 | NA | TRBJ2-1 | TRBV18 | CASSPRGLAGSYNEQFF | TGTGCCAGCTCACCACGGGGACTAGCGGGATCCTACAATGAGCAGTTCTTC
TRBD1 | NA | TRBJ2-2 | TRBV18 | CASSDRGRATGELFF | TGTGCCAGCTCTGACAGGGGGCGCGCGACCGGGGAGCTGTTTTTT
TRBD1 | NA | TRBJ2-3 | TRBV14 | CASSQGQSSTDTQYF | TGTGCCAGCAGCCAGGGACAGTCTAGCACAGATACGCAGTATTTT
TRBD2 | NA | TRBJ2-1 | TRBV5-6 | CASSLPTTGTSGSNEQFF | TGTGCCAGCAGCCTACCGACAACCGGGACTAGCGGGAGCAATGAGCAGTTCTTC
NA | NA | TRBJ1-5 | TRBV9 | CASSDSGHQPQHF | TGTGCCAGCAGCGATTCAGGGCACCAGCCCCAGCATTTT
TRBD2 | NA | TRBJ2-1 | TRBV13 | CASSLGLAGVKVEQFF | TGTGCCAGCAGCTTAGGCCTAGCGGGAGTTAAGGTGGAGCAGTTCTTC
TRBD1 | NA | TRBJ2-4 | TRBV28 | CASSVTGGEENIQYF | TGTGCCAGCAGTGTGACAGGGGGGGAGGAAAACATTCAGTACTTC
NA | NA | TRBJ1-5 | TRBV27 | CASSLSSYDQPQHF | TGTGCCAGCAGTTTATCCTCTTATGATCAGCCCCAGCATTTT
TRBD2 | NA | TRBJ2-7 | TRBV5-1 | CASSLMTSGTYEQYF | TGCGCCAGCAGCTTGATGACTAGCGGAACCTACGAGCAGTACTTC
NA | NA | TRBJ2-1 | TRBV7-6 | CASSLMAGHEQFF | TGTGCCAGCAGCTTAATGGCAGGGCATGAGCAGTTCTTC
NA | NA | TRBJ2-2 | TRBV6-6 | CASSSWTTSTGELFF | TGTGCCAGCAGCTCATGGACTACCTCCACCGGGGAGCTGTTTTTT
TRBD2 | NA | TRBJ2-3 | TRBV9 | CASSVGSSGRQDTQYF | TGTGCCAGCAGCGTAGGTTCTAGCGGGAGGCAAGATACGCAGTATTTT
NA | NA | TRBJ1-1 | TRBV18 | CASSPLVTRGTEAFF | TGTGCCAGCTCACCGCTCGTCACCAGGGGCACTGAAGCTTTCTTT
NA | few | TRBJ2-1 | TRBV9 | CASSVDGNEQFF | TGTGCCAGCAGCGTAGACGGCAATGAGCAGTTCTTC
TRBD2 | once | TRBJ2-3 | TRBV11-2 | CASSLPRTSGADTQYF | TGTGCCAGCAGTCTCCCCCGGACTAGCGGGGCAGATACGCAGTATTTT
TRBD2 | once | TRBJ2-1 | TRBV18 | CASSPGTSAYNEQFF | TGTGCCAGCTCACCAGGGACTAGCGCCTACAATGAGCAGTTCTTC
TRBD1 | NA | TRBJ1-2 | TRBV6-1 | CASIGQGRYGSTF | TGTGCCAGCATCGGACAGGGCCGATATGGCTCCACCTTC
NA | NA | TRBJ1-4 | TRBV9 | CASSVDMATNEKLFF | TGTGCCAGCAGCGTAGACATGGCAACTAATGAAAAACTGTTTTTT
NA | NA | TRBJ1-2 | TRBV28 | CASEHGTGSGNYGYTF | TGTGCCAGCGAACACGGCACGGGGTCTGGTAACTATGGCTACACCTTC
NA | NA | TRBJ1-3 | TRBV5-1 | CASSLGSGGSSGNTIYF | TGCGCCAGCAGCCTGGGCTCGGGGGGGAGCTCTGGAAACACCATATATTTT
TRBD1 | NA | TRBJ2-6 | TRBV2 | CASRRTGAGSGANVLTF | TGTGCCAGCAGGCGGACAGGAGCTGGCTCTGGGGCCAACGTCCTGACTTTC
NA | once | TRBJ2-4 | TRBV21-1 | CASSKGNRIKAKNIQYF | TGTGCCAGCAGCAAAGGGAACAGAATTAAAGCCAAAAACATTCAGTACTTC
NA | NA | TRBJ1-1 | TRBV4-2 | CASSQESASGAEAFF | TGTGCCAGCAGCCAAGAAAGCGCGTCCGGCGCTGAAGCTTTCTTT
NA | NA | TRBJ2-3 | TRBV7-2 | CASSFLRGRGYTDTQYF | TGTGCCAGCAGCTTTCTGCGTGGGCGGGGTTACACAGATACGCAGTATTTT
NA | NA | TRBJ2-1 | TRBV2 | CASSGGGEIHNEQFF | TGTGCCAGCAGTGGAGGGGGGGAAATCCACAATGAGCAGTTCTTC
NA | NA | TRBJ1-5 | TRBV7-2 | CASSLSHTNQPQHF | TGTGCCAGCAGCTTATCACATACCAATCAGCCCCAGCATTTT
NA | NA | TRBJ1-3 | TRBV19 | CASGRVSGNTIYF | TGTGCCAGTGGCCGGGTATCTGGAAACACCATATATTTT
TRBD2 | NA | TRBJ2-2 | TRBV9 | CASSVTTSGIASNTGELFF | TGTGCCAGCAGCGTGACCACTAGCGGGATAGCGTCGAACACCGGGGAGCTGTTTTTT
TRBD1 | NA | TRBJ2-7 | TRBV7-9 | CASRHLSRTGELDEQYF | TGTGCCAGCAGACACCTCTCCCGGACAGGAGAACTCGACGAGCAGTACTTC
TRBD2 | NA | TRBJ2-5 | TRBV6-4 | CASSEGSGGQETQYF | TGTGCCAGCAGTGAGGGTAGCGGGGGGCAAGAGACCCAGTACTTC
TRBD1 | once | TRBJ2-7 | TRBV11-3 | CASSLGTGFSYEQYF | TGTGCCAGCAGCTTAGGGACAGGCTTCTCCTACGAGCAGTACTTC
TRBD1 | NA | TRBJ2-7 | TRBV10-3 | CATVTGGNSYEQYF | TGTGCCACGGTTACAGGGGGGAACTCCTACGAGCAGTACTTC